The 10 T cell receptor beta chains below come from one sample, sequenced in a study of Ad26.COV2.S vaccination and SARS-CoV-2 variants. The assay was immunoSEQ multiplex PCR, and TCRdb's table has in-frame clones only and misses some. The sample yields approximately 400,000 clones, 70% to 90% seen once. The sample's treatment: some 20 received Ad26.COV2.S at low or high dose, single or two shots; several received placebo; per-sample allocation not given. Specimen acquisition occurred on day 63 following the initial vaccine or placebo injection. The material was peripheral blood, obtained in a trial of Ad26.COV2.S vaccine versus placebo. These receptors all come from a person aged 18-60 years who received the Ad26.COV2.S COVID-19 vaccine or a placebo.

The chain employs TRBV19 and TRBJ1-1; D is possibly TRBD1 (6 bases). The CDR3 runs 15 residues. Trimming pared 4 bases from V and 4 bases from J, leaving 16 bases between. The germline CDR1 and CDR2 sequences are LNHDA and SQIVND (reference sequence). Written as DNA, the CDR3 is TGTGCCAGTAGTACTGGAGCCACAGGGCTCACTGAAGCTTTCTTT. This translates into CASSTGATGLTEAFF.

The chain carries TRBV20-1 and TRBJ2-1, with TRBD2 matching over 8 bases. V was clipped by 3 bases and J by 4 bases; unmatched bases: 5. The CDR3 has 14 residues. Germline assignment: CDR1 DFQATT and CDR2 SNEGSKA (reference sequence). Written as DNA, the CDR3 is TGCAGTGCTAGTAGGACTAGCCGATACAATGAGCAGTTCTTC. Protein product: CSASRTSRYNEQFF.

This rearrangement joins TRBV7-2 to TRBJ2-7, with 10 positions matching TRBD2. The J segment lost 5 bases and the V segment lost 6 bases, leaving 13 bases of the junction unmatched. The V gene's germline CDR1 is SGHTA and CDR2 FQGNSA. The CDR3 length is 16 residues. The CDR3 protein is CASRESGGAGFDEQYF. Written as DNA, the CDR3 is TGTGCCAGCAGGGAGAGCGGGGGGGCCGGATTTGACGAGCAGTACTTC.

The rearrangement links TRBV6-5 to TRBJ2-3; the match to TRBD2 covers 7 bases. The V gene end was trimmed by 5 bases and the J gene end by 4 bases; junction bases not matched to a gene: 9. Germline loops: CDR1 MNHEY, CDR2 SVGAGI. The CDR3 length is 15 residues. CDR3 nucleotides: TGTGCCAGCAGTCTCCTCAGCGGGGTTTCAGATACGCAGTATTTT. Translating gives CASSLLSGVSDTQYF.

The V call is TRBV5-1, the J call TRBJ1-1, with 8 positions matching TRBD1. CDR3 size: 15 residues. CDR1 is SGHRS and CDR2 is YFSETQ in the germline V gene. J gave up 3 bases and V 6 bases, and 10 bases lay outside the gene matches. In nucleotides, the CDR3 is TGCGCCAGCAAGCTCGGGACAGGCTTTTACACTGAAGCTTTCTTT. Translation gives CASKLGTGFYTEAFF.

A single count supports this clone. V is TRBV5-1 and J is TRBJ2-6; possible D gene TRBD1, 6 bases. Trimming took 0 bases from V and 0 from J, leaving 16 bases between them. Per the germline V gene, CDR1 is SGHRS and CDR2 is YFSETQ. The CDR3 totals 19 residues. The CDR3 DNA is TGCGCCAGCAGCTTGGTTACGGACAGCCAAAACTCTGGGGCCAACGTCCTGACTTTC. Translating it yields CASSLVTDSQNSGANVLTF.

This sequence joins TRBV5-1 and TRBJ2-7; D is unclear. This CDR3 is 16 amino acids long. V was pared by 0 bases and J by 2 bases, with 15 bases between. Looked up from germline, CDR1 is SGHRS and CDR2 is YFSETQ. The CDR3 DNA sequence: TGCGCCAGCAGCTTGGCCAAATTCGCCGTTCCCTACGAGCAGTACTTC. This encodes CASSLAKFAVPYEQYF.

The CDR3 DNA follows: TGTGCCAGCAGCTTCCGTGGGACTTCAGAGACCCAGTACTTC. Translated: CASSFRGTSETQYF. The chain joins TRBV5-4 to TRBJ2-5; D perhaps matches TRBD2 (6 bases). Looked up from germline, CDR1 is SGHNT and CDR2 is YYREEE (reference sequence). The CDR3 covers 14 residues. Trimming took 2 bases from V and 4 from J, leaving 12 bases between them.

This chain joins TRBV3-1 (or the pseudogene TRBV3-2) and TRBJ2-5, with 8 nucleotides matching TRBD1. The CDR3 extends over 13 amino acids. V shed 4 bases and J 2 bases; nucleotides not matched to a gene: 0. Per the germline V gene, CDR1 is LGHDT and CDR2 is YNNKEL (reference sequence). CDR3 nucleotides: TGTGCCAGCAGCCGACAGGGGCAAGAGACCCAGTACTTC. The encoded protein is CASSRQGQETQYF.

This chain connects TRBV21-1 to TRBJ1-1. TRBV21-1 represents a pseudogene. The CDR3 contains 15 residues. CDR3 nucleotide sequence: TGTGCCAGCAGCAAAGAGGAGGGCTTAGGCACTGAAGCTTTCTTT. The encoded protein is CASSKEEGLGTEAFF.